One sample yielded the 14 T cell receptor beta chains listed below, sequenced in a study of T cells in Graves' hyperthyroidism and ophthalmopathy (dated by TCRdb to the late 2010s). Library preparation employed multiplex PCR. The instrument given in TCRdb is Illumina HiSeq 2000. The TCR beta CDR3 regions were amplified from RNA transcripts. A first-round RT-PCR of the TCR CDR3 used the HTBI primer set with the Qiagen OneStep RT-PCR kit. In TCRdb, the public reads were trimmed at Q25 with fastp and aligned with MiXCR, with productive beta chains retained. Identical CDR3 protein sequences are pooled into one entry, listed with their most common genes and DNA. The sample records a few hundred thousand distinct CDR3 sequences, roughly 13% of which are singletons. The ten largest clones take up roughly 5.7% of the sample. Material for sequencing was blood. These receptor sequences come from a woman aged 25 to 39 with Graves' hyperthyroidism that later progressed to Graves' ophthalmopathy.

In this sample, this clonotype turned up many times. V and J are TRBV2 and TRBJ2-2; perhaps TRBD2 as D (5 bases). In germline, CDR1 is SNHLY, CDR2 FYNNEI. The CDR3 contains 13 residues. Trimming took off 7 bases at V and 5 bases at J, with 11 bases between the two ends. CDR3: CASNPSRTGELFF. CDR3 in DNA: TGTGCCAGCAACCCTAGCCGGACCGGGGAGCTGTTTTTT. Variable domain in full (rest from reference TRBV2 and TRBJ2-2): EPEVTQTPSHQVTQMGQEVILRCVPISNHLYFYWYRQILGQKVEFLVSFYNNEISEKSEIFDDQFSVERPDGSNFTLKIRSTKLEDSAMYFCASNPSRTGELFFGEGSRLTVL.

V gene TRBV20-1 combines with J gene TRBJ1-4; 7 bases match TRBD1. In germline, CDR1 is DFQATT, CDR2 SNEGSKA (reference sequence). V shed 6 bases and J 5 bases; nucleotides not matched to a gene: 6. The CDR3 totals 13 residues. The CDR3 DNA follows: TGCAGTGCCCGCTCGACAGGGAATGAAAAACTGTTTTTT. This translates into CSARSTGNEKLFF.

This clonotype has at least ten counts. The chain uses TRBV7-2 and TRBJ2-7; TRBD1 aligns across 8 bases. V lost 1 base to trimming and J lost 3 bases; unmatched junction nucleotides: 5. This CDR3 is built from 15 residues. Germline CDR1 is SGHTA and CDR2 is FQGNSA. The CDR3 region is CASSLGAGQGYEQYF. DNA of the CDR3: TGTGCCAGCAGCTTAGGGGCCGGACAGGGCTACGAGCAGTACTTC.

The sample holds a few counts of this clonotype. In DNA, the CDR3 is TGTGCCAGCAGCTTCGGCGGGAGGGGTATTACAGAGACCCAGTACTTC. Translation: CASSFGGRGITETQYF. The chain carries TRBV7-3 and TRBJ2-5, with TRBD2 matching 9 bases. The CDR3 spans 16 residues. J lost 4 bases, V lost 3 bases, and 9 bases had no gene match. The V gene's germline CDR1 is SGHTA and CDR2 FQGTGA.

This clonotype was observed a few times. The CDR3, as DNA: TGTGCCAGCAGCGCGTCCTCTGGGAGGGATACGCAGTATTTT. This codes for CASSASSGRDTQYF. The V and J genes are TRBV9 and TRBJ2-3; possible D gene TRBD2, 6 bases. The CDR3 has 14 residues. The germline V gene encodes CDR1 SGDLS and CDR2 YYNGEE. The germline V and J ends were trimmed by 3 bases and 6 bases, with 14 bases remaining between them.

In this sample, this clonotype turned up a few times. CDR3 DNA sequence: TGTGCCTGGAGTAACCCCTACGGGGGTTTTAATCAGCCCCAGCATTTT. Amino acids: CAWSNPYGGFNQPQHF. The chain has TRBV30 and TRBJ1-5, with a weak D call TRBD1 (5 bases). CDR3 length equals 16 residues. Germline V gene data show CDR1 as GTSNPN and CDR2 as SVGIG (reference sequence). Trimming cost V 2 bases and J 4 bases, with 18 bases left between them. Full variable domain (rest looked up from reference TRBV30 and TRBJ1-5): SQTIHQWPATLVQPVGSPLSLECTVEGTSNPNLYWYRQAAGRGLQLLFYSVGIGQISSEVPQNLSASRPQDRQFILSSKKLLLSDSGFYLCAWSNPYGGFNQPQHFGDGTRLSIL.

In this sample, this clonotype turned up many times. The CDR3 bases are TGTGCCAGCAGCTTAGGCGGGAGGATGCTCACAGATACGCAGTATTTT. Translation gives CASSLGGRMLTDTQYF. The chain recombines TRBV13 with TRBJ2-3; 7 nucleotides agree with TRBD2. Unmatched junction bases numbered 5, after V lost 0 bases and J lost 2 bases. In germline, CDR1 is PRHDT, CDR2 FYEKMQ (reference sequence). The CDR3 runs 16 residues.

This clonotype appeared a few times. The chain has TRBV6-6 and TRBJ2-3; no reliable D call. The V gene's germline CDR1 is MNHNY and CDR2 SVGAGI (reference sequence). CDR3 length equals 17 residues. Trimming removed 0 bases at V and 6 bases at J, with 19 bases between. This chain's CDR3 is CASSYSFLSQKADTQYF. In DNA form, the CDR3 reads TGTGCCAGCAGTTACTCGTTTTTGTCGCAGAAGGCGGATACGCAGTATTTT.

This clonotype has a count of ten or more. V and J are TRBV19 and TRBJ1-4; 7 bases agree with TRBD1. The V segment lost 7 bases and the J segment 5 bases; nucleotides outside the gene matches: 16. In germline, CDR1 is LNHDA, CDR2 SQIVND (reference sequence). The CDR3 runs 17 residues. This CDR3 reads CASNSQGMRVPNEKLFF. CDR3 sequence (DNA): TGTGCCAGTAACTCACAGGGGATGAGGGTGCCCAATGAAAAACTGTTTTTT. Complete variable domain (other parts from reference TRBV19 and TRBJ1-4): DGGITQSPKYLFRKEGQNVTLSCEQNLNHDAMYWYRQDPGQGLRLIYYSQIVNDFQKGDIAEGYSVSREKKESFPLTVTSAQKNPTAFYLCASNSQGMRVPNEKLFFGSGTQLSVL.

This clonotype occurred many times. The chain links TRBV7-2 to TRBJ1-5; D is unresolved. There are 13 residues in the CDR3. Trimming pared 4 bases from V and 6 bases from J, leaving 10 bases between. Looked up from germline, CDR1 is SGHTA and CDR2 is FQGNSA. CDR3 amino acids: CASSYQEAQPQHF. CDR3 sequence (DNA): TGTGCCAGCAGCTACCAGGAGGCTCAGCCCCAGCATTTT.

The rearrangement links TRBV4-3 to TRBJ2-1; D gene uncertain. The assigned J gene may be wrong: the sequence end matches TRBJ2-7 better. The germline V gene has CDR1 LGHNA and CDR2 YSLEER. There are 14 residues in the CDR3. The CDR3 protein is CASTLVAGTNEQYF. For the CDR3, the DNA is TGCGCCAGCACCCTAGTGGCAGGTACCAATGAGCAGTACTTC.

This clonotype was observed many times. The CDR3 loop is CASSPATMNTEAFF. The CDR3 region has the DNA TGTGCCAGCTCACCAGCCACAATGAACACTGAAGCTTTCTTT. V and J are TRBV18 and TRBJ1-1, with no clear D. The CDR3 covers 14 residues. Germline CDR1 reads KGHSH; CDR2 reads LQKENI. Trimming removed 2 bases from V and 0 bases from J, with 7 bases in between. The variable domain in full, with the rest retrieved from reference TRBV18 and TRBJ1-1, is NAGVMQNPRHLVRRRGQEARLRCSPMKGHSHVYWYRQLPEEGLKFMVYLQKENIIDESGMPKERFSAEFPKEGPSILRIQQVVRGDSAAYFCASSPATMNTEAFFGQGTRLTVV.

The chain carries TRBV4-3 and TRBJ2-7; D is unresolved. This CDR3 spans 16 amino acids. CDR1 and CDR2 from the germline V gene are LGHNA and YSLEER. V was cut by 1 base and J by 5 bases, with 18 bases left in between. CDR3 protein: CASSQVLVAASHEQYF. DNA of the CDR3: TGCGCCAGCAGCCAAGTCCTCGTGGCCGCGAGCCACGAGCAGTACTTC.

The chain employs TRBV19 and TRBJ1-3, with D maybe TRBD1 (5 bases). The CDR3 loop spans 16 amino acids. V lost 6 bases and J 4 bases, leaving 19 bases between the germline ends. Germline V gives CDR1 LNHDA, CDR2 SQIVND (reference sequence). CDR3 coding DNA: TGTGCCAGTAGCCCGGCCAAAAGGCAGGGCGGAAACACCATATATTTT. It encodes CASSPAKRQGGNTIYF.